This entry is about one T cell receptor beta chain. The data belong to a study of CD8 T cells in Susac syndrome. There are 14 residues in the CDR3. The J segment lost 9 bases and the V segment lost 0 bases, leaving 3 bases of the junction unmatched. Germline-derived CDR1 and CDR2 are SGHAT and FQNNGV. After extraction with the RNeasy kit, about 0.45 to 1 ug of the RNA was reverse transcribed using random hexamers. TCRdb ran MiXCR on the immunoSEQ multiplex PCR reads and lists one entry per CDR3 protein. This sample has 120,000 or so distinct CDR3 sequences; roughly 94% occur once, and the top ten carry less than 0.3%.

This chain uses TRBV11-2 with TRBJ2-3, with TRBD2 matching 10 bases. This TCR derives from a human donor with Susac syndrome. Sequencing was carried out using CD8+ T cells from PBMCs. CDR3 bases: TGTGCCAGCAGCTTAGAGGTACTAGCGGGGACGCAGTATTTT. It specifies CASSLEVLAGTQYF.